The 14 T cell receptor beta chains reported below all come from one sample, sequenced in a study of PD-1 blockade in classical Hodgkin lymphoma. Indicated time point: cycle 4 day 1 (C4D1), after 5 to 7 weeks of nivolumab. Relapse was seen in all patients after autologous stem cell transplantation, and brentuximab vedotin exposure was variable. Libraries were prepared by immunoSEQ multiplex PCR; TCRdb keeps only in-frame clonotypes and omits some of them. In the table there are around 53,000 clones, about three quarters of which are singletons. The sequencing used peripheral blood mononuclear cells (PBMCs), collected before the fourth cycle of nivolumab. The source is a human donor with classical Hodgkin lymphoma.

This clone was seen only a few times. CDR3 nucleotides: TGTGCCTGGACGAAGGGGGTACGCTCCTACGAGCAGTACTTC. Its protein product is CAWTKGVRSYEQYF. This chain links TRBV30 with TRBJ2-7; perhaps TRBD1 as D (6 bases). Germline CDR1 GTSNPN, CDR2 SVGIG (reference sequence). Trimming cost V 4 bases and J 0 bases, with 13 bases left between them. The CDR3 runs 14 residues. Variable domain in full (rest from reference TRBV30 and TRBJ2-7): SQTIHQWPATLVQPVGSPLSLECTVEGTSNPNLYWYRQAAGRGLQLLFYSVGIGQISSEVPQNLSASRPQDRQFILSSKKLLLSDSGFYLCAWTKGVRSYEQYFGPGTRLTVT.

The DNA of the CDR3 is TGTGCCAGCAGCACCCTGGGGGAGGCGTACACTGAAGCTTTCTTT. Translated, it gives CASSTLGEAYTEAFF. The genes are TRBV11-3 and TRBJ1-1, with D possibly TRBD1 on 5 matching bases. CDR1 SGHNT and CDR2 YENEEA come from the germline V gene. The CDR3 has 15 amino acids. With 5 bases removed from V and 3 bases from J, the gap between germline ends came to 16 bases.

V is TRBV28 and J is TRBJ2-4, with D possibly being TRBD2 (5 bases). The ends were cut back, 4 bases at V and 5 bases at J, with 18 bases in the middle. There are 16 residues in the CDR3. Germline V gives CDR1 MDHEN, CDR2 SYDVKM. The CDR3 coding sequence is TGTGCCAGCAGTTCGTACCGGGCGGGCTACCAAAACATTCAGTACTTC. Protein product: CASSSYRAGYQNIQYF. The entire variable domain, with the rest obtained from reference TRBV28 and TRBJ2-4, is as follows: DVKVTQSSRYLVKRTGEKVFLECVQDMDHENMFWYRQDPGLGLRLIYFSYDVKMKEKGDIPEGYSVSREKKERFSLILESASTNQTSMYLCASSSYRAGYQNIQYFGAGTRLSVL.

Regarding this clone: The same CDR3 also results from other DNA sequences found in this sample. The CDR3 reads CASSVGLAGTDTQYF. The DNA for the CDR3 is TGTGCCAGCAGCGTAGGATTAGCTGGCACAGATACGCAGTATTTT. The V gene is TRBV9, the J gene TRBJ2-3; D is uncertain. The V gene lost 0 bases and the J gene lost 1 base, with 9 bases spanning the gap. The germline gives CDR1 SGDLS, CDR2 YYNGEE. The CDR3 is 15 residues long. The full variable domain, rest sourced from reference TRBV9 and TRBJ2-3, is DSGVTQTPKHLITATGQRVTLRCSPRSGDLSVYWYQQSLDQGLQFLIQYYNGEERAKGNILERFSAQQFPDLHSELNLSSLELGDSALYFCASSVGLAGTDTQYFGPGTRLTVL.

V and J are TRBV20-1 and TRBJ2-1; D is unresolved. Germline CDR1 reads DFQATT; CDR2 reads SNEGSKA (reference sequence). Trimming cost V 6 bases and J 7 bases, with 7 bases left between them. The CDR3 runs to 10 residues. The CDR3 DNA sequence: TGCAGTGCCCTCCTAAATGAGCAGTTCTTC. It specifies CSALLNEQFF.

V usage is TRBV15 and J usage is TRBJ2-5; a weak D match, TRBD2 (7 bases). Germline CDR1 LNHNV, CDR2 YYDKDF (reference sequence). The germline V and J ends were trimmed by 0 bases and 6 bases, with 17 bases remaining between them. CDR3 length: 16 residues. In DNA form, the CDR3 reads TGTGCCACCAGCAGAGACCTACTTGGGGGGGCCCAGACCCAGTACTTC. Encoded protein: CATSRDLLGGAQTQYF.

The chain combines TRBV10-2 with TRBJ1-5, with D uncertain. CDR3 size: 15 residues. Germline V gives CDR1 WSHSY, CDR2 SAAADI. V was shortened by 5 bases and J by 4 bases, with 15 bases between the two germline ends. The CDR3 DNA is TGCGCCAGCAGTCTTGTATTGGGTGTTAATCAGCCCCAGCATTTT. It is translated as CASSLVLGVNQPQHF.

The CDR3 nucleotides are TGTGCCAGCAGCTACGCTACAGGGCTCTACGAGCAGTACTTC. Amino acids: CASSYATGLYEQYF. The chain carries TRBV7-2 and TRBJ2-7, with a possible D match to TRBD1 (6 bases). Trimming cost V 4 bases and J 3 bases, with 13 bases left between them. CDR3 length: 14 amino acids. Germline assignment: CDR1 SGHTA and CDR2 FQGNSA.

CDR3: CASSVSGGSPTDTQYF. The DNA of the CDR3 is TGTGCCAGCAGCGTATCGGGCGGTTCCCCCACAGATACGCAGTATTTT. The V call is TRBV9, the J call TRBJ2-3; no definite D call. Trimming pared 1 base from V and 2 bases from J, leaving 14 bases between. CDR3 length: 16 residues. CDR1 is SGDLS and CDR2 is YYNGEE in the germline V gene.

CDR3 bases: TGTGCCAGCAGTGCCGGGACAGGGTCCTACGAGCAGTACTTC. Translated, it gives CASSAGTGSYEQYF. The chain has TRBV27 and TRBJ2-7; the match to TRBD1 covers 9 bases. After removal of 5 bases from V and 1 base from J, the junction contained 3 bases not matched to a gene. Germline CDR1 and CDR2: MNHEY and SMNVEV (reference sequence). This CDR3 spans 14 amino acids.

The chain couples TRBV7-2 to TRBJ1-1; D unclear. This CDR3 comprises 14 residues. From germline, CDR1 is SGHTA and CDR2 FQGNSA. V was shortened by 5 bases and J by 5 bases, with 15 bases between the two germline ends. The CDR3 loop is CASSLRGLGTEAFF. DNA for the CDR3: TGTGCCAGCAGCCTCCGAGGGTTGGGAACTGAAGCTTTCTTT.

In its sample, this clone was seen a few times. V and J are TRBV10-3 and TRBJ1-1; 7 bases map to TRBD1. Unmatched junction bases numbered 11, after V lost 0 bases and J lost 4 bases. Germline-derived CDR1 and CDR2 are ENHRY and SYGVKD. This CDR3 has 17 amino acids. CDR3 in amino acids: CAISESTGAGRGTEAFF. CDR3 in DNA: TGTGCCATCAGTGAGTCAACAGGGGCCGGAAGGGGCACTGAAGCTTTCTTT.

V usage is TRBV7-3 and J usage is TRBJ2-3; the match to TRBD2 covers 8 bases. The CDR3 has 15 amino acids. With 5 bases clipped from V and 3 bases from J, the junction kept 7 bases outside the gene matches. Germline-derived CDR1 and CDR2 are SGHTA and FQGTGA. DNA for the CDR3: TGTGCCAGCAGCCCCGGGGGGGGTTTGACAGATACGCAGTATTTT. Protein product: CASSPGGGLTDTQYF.

CDR3: CASRIGLTGGNTIYF. In nucleotides, the CDR3 is TGTGCCAGCAGGATCGGCCTAACGGGCGGAAACACCATATATTTT. V usage is TRBV2 and J usage is TRBJ1-3, with D uncertain. Germline V gene data show CDR1 as SNHLY and CDR2 as FYNNEI. The CDR3 sequence is 15 residues long. V lost 6 bases to trimming and J lost 4 bases, with 16 bases between them.